The T cell receptor (beta chain) under discussion was sequenced for a study of CD8+ T cells in alopecia areata. Study-wide results and limits: Tofacitinib yielded significantly lower scalp clonality and fewer expanded CD8+ clones among the top 100.

CDR1 and CDR2 (germline): KGHSH, LQKENI. The CDR3 contains 14 residues. V was clipped by 1 base and J by 3 bases, with 6 bases between them. This clone was observed a few times. Antigen specificity is unknown. The treatment here: oral pan-JAK inhibitor, 5-10 mg twice daily. Researchers took lesional scalp punch biopsies and peripheral blood from people who were alopecia areata patients. Sequencing relied on a cDNA template that was reverse transcribed from extracted RNA. The method was immunoSEQ multiplex PCR; TCRdb's version includes in-frame clones alone and lacks a portion of them. Found here are 200,000 to 250,000 clones, under 75% of them singletons; the top ten hold 1.5% to 2%.

This chain joins TRBV18 and TRBJ1-4, with no clear D. Sample: CD4+ T cells sorted from blood, taken at week 4, from a patient treated with tofacitinib. The TCR sequence derives from a human donor with alopecia areata. In DNA, the CDR3 is TGTGCCAGCTCACCACAGGGTTCTAATGAAAAACTGTTTTTT. Translation: CASSPQGSNEKLFF. Complete variable domain (other parts from reference TRBV18 and TRBJ1-4): NAGVMQNPRHLVRRRGQEARLRCSPMKGHSHVYWYRQLPEEGLKFMVYLQKENIIDESGMPKERFSAEFPKEGPSILRIQQVVRGDSAAYFCASSPQGSNEKLFFGSGTQLSVL.